What follows describes a single T cell receptor (beta chain). Its binding antigen is unknown. No base qualities exist here, and no much larger clone lies one base off it. Genomic DNA was extracted from sorted cells for sequencing of the TCRbeta CDR3 region. TCRbeta CDR3 regions were sequenced using the immunoSEQ Assay. As stored in TCRdb, this immuneACCESS dataset retains in-frame rearrangements with V and J assigned. A fraction of the clones does not appear; measured against another copy, unresolved V genes explain less than half of the discrepancy, and the remainder lacks a known reason. Across this sample there are some 77,000 clones, with about 90% seen only once. The top ten hold 1.5% to 2% of the sample. Patients with a history of autoimmune disease or receiving systemic immunosuppression were excluded from the trial. Peripheral blood for TCR sequencing was collected from all dose cohorts at baseline, on cycle 4 day 1, and on cycle 7 day 1. The samples were drawn from a first-in-human, open-label, multicenter phase I dose-escalation trial of ivuxolimab. Adults with locally advanced or metastatic melanoma, renal cell carcinoma, hepatocellular carcinoma or head and neck squamous cell carcinoma were enrolled in the trial. Before TCR sequencing, CD4+ and CD8+ T cells were separately sorted from peripheral blood.

These data originate in a study of OX40 agonist ivuxolimab in advanced cancers. Background on the whole study: Ivuxolimab, which targeted the costimulatory receptor OX40 (CD134), was an agonistic, fully human IgG2 monoclonal antibody. Intravenous ivuxolimab was administered to patients every 2 weeks at six dose levels: 0.01, 0.1, 0.3, 1.5, 3 and 10 mg/kg. Of the 50 or so patients in dose escalation, some 20 had hepatocellular carcinoma, some 15 had melanoma, 9 had renal cell carcinoma and 9 had head and neck cancer. In the dose-escalation cohort, 82.7% of patients were male, and the mean age was roughly 60 years with a range of about 20 to 80. Patients were allowed to have had prior anti-PD-1, anti-PD-L1 or anti-CTLA-4 therapy, and roughly two fifths of the dose-escalation patients had been treated with checkpoint inhibitors. Three dose-escalation patients achieved partial responses, one with hepatocellular carcinoma and two with cutaneous melanoma. Peripheral TCRbeta sequencing aimed to test whether ivuxolimab altered TCR sequence diversity and caused clonal T-cell expansion. The paper reports the monotherapy dose-escalation portion (N ≈ 52 patients) of the phase I ivuxolimab trial.

Here is what the overall study found, with its caveats: On average, CD8+ T cells showed more expanded clones than CD4+ T cells after ivuxolimab. At doses of 0.1 to 3.0 mg/kg, clonal expansion of both CD4+ and CD8+ blood T cells was observed from baseline to week 6. In the 0.1-3.0 mg/kg groups, partial responders were among the patients with the lowest normalized peripheral clonal expansion, particularly in CD8+ T cells. Which antigens the clonally expanded peripheral T cells were specific for was not determined. Low levels of normalized T-cell clonal expansion were also seen in some patients who did not respond.

CDR1 and CDR2 (LNHNV, YYDKDF) derive from the germline V gene (reference sequence). Compared with germline, V lacks 0 bases and J lacks 6 bases; bases without a gene match: 6. The CDR3 measures 17 amino acids from cysteine to phenylalanine. CDR3 DNA only is kept here, 51 bases in frame from base 1. The source material was CD4+ or CD8+ T cells sorted from blood, sampled in a trial of the OX40 agonist ivuxolimab. The sequence was obtained from an adult with an advanced solid tumor such as melanoma, head and neck, liver or kidney cancer. The chain is assembled from TRBV15 and TRBJ2-1, with 12 bases aligning to TRBD2. The DNA sequence is as follows: TGTGCCACCAGCAGAGATCTAGCGGGAGGGAAGGGCAATGAGCAGTTCTTC. Its protein reads: CATSRDLAGGKGNEQFF.